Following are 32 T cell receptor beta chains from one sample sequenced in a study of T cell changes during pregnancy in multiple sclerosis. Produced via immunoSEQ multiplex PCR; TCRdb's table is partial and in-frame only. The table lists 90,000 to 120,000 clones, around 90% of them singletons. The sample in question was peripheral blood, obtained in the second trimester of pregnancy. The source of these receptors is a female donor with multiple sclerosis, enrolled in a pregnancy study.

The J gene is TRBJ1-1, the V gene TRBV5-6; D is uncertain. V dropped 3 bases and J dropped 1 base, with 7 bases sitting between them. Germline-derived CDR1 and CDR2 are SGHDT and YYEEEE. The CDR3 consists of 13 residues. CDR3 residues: CASSYTRNTEAFF. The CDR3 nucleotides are TGTGCCAGCAGCTACACAAGGAACACTGAAGCTTTCTTT. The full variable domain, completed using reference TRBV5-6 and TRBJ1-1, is DAGVTQSPTHLIKTRGQQVTLRCSPKSGHDTVSWYQQALGQGPQFIFQYYEEEERQRGNFPDRFSGHQFPNYSSELNVNALLLGDSALYLCASSYTRNTEAFFGQGTRLTVV.

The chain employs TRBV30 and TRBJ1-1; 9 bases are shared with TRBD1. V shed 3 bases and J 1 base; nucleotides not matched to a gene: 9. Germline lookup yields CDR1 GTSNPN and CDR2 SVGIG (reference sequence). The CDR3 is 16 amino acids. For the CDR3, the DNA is TGTGCCTGGAGATTACAGGGGGCCCTTGGGAACACTGAAGCTTTCTTT. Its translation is CAWRLQGALGNTEAFF.

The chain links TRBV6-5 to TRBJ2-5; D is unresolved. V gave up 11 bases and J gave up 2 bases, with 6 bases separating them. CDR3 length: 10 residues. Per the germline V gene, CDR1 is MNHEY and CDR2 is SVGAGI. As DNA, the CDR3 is TGTGCCTGTCTTCAAGAGACCCAGTACTTC. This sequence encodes CACLQETQYF.

The CDR3 sequence is CASSLGTGRNTEAFF. For the CDR3, the DNA is TGTGCCAGCAGCCTCGGGACAGGGAGGAACACTGAAGCTTTCTTT. The gene calls are TRBV14 and TRBJ1-1, with 9 bases aligning to TRBD1. This CDR3 comprises 15 residues. Germline loops: CDR1 SGHDN, CDR2 FVKESK. The junction had 4 bases not matched to a gene; V was cut back by 4 bases and J by 1 base.

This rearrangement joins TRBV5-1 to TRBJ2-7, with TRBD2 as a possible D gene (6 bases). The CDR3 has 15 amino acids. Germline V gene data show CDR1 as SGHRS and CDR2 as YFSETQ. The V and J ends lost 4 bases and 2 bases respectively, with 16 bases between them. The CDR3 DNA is TGCGCCAGCAGCCCCGCCCTTAGCGGTGCCTACGAGCAGTACTTC. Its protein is CASSPALSGAYEQYF. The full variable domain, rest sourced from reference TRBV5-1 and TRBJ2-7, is KAGVTQTPRYLIKTRGQQVTLSCSPISGHRSVSWYQQTPGQGLQFLFEYFSETQRNKGNFPGRFSGRQFSNSRSEMNVSTLELGDSALYLCASSPALSGAYEQYFGPGTRLTVT.

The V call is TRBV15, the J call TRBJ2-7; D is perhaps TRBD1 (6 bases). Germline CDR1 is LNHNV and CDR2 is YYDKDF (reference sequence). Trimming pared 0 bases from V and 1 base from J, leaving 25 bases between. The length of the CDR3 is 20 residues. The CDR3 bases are TGTGCCACCAGCAGAGATCATCTGGGAGATTTCCTTCAGGGGTCCTACGAGCAGTACTTC. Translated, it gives CATSRDHLGDFLQGSYEQYF.

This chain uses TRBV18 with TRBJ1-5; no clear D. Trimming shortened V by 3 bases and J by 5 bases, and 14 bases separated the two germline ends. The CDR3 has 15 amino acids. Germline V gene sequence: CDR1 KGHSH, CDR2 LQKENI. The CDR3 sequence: CASSPGPGRDQPQHF. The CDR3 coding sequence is TGTGCCAGCTCACCGGGTCCGGGTCGGGATCAGCCCCAGCATTTT.

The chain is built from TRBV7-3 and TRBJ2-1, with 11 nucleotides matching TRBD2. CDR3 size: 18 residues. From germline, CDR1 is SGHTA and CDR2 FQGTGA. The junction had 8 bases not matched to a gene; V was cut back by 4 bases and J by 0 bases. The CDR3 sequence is CASSSRGLAASSYNEQFF. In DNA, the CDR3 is TGTGCCAGCAGCTCCCGGGGACTAGCGGCTAGCTCCTACAATGAGCAGTTCTTC. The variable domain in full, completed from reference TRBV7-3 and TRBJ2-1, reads GAGVSQTPSNKVTEKGKYVELRCDPISGHTALYWYRQSLGQGPEFLIYFQGTGAADDSGLPNDRFFAVRPEGSVSTLKIQRTERGDSAVYLCASSSRGLAASSYNEQFFGPGTRLTVL.

CDR3 region: CATSDGQGQTGELFF. Written as DNA, the CDR3 is TGTGCCACCTCGGACGGGCAGGGGCAAACCGGGGAGCTGTTTTTT. The chain joins TRBV10-3 to TRBJ2-2; weak D call: TRBD1 (6 bases). V lost 10 bases and J 5 bases, leaving 20 bases between the germline ends. The germline V gene encodes CDR1 ENHRY and CDR2 SYGVKD. The CDR3 has 15 amino acids.

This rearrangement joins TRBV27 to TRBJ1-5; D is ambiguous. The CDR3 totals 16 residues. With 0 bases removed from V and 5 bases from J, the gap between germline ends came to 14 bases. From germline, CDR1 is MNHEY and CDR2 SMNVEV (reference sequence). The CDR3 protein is CASSLSSYGVDQPQHF. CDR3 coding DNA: TGTGCCAGCAGTTTATCCTCCTACGGGGTGGATCAGCCCCAGCATTTT.

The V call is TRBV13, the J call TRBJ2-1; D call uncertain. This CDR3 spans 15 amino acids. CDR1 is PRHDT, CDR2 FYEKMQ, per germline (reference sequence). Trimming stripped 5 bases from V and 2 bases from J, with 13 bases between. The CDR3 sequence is CASSPLDSTYNEQFF. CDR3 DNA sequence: TGTGCCAGCAGCCCATTGGATAGCACCTACAATGAGCAGTTCTTC.

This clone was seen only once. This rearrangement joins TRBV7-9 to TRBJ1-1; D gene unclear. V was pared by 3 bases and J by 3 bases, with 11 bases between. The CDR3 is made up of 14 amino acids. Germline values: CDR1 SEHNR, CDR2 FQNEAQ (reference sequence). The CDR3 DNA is TGTGCCAGCAGCTTGGAGTTTCCCGACACTGAAGCTTTCTTT. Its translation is CASSLEFPDTEAFF.

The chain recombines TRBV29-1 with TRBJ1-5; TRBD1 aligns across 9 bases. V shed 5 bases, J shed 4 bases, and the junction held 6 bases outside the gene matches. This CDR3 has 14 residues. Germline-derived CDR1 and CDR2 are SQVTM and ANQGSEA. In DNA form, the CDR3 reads TGCAGCGTTTCGGACAGGGGTCCAAATCAGCCCCAGCATTTT. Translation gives CSVSDRGPNQPQHF.

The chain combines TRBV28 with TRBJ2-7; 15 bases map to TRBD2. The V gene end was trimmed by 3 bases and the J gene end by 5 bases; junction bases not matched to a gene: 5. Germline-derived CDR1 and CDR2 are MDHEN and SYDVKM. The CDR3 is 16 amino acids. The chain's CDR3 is CASSFPGLAGGNEQYF. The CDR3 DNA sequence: TGTGCCAGCAGTTTCCCGGGACTAGCGGGAGGTAACGAGCAGTACTTC.

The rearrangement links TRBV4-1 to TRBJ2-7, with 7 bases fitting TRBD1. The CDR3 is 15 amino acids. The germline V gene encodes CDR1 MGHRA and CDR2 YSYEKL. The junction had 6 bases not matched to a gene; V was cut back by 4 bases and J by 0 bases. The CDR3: CASSRIQGSSYEQYF. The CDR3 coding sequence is TGCGCCAGCAGCCGCATACAGGGGAGCTCCTACGAGCAGTACTTC.

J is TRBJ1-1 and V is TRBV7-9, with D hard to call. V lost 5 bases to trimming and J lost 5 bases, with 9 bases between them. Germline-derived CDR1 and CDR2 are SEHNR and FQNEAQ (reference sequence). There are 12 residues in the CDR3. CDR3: CASSVIRTEAFF. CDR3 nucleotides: TGTGCCAGCAGCGTTATTCGGACTGAAGCTTTCTTT.

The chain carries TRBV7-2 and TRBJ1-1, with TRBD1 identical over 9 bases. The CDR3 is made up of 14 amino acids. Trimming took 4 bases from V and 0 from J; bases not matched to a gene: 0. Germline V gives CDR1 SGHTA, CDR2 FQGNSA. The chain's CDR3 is CASSWDRVNTEAFF. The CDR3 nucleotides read TGTGCCAGCAGCTGGGACAGGGTGAACACTGAAGCTTTCTTT.

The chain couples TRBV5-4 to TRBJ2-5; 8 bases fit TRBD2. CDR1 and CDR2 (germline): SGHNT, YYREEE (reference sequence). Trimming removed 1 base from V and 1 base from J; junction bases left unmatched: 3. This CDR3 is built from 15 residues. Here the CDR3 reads CASSLSAGAQETQYF. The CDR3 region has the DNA TGTGCCAGCAGCTTGTCAGCGGGGGCCCAAGAGACCCAGTACTTC.

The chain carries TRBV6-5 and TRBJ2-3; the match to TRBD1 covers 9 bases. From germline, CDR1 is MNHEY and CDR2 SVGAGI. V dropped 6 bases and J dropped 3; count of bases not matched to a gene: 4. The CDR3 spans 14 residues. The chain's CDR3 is CASRGTGLTDTQYF. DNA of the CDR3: TGTGCCAGCAGGGGGACAGGGCTTACAGATACGCAGTATTTT.

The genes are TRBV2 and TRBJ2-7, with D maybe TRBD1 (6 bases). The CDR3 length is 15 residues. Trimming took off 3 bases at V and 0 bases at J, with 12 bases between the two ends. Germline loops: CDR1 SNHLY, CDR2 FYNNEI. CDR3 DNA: TGTGCCAGCAGTGATGGTACAGGGAGCTCCTACGAGCAGTACTTC. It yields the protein CASSDGTGSSYEQYF.

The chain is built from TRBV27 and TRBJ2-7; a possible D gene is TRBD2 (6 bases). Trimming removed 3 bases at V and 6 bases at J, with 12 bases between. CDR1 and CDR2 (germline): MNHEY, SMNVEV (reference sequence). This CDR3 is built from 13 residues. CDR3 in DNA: TGTGCCAGCAGTTTTTTCTTGGGGGGCGAGCAGTACTTC. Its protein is CASSFFLGGEQYF.

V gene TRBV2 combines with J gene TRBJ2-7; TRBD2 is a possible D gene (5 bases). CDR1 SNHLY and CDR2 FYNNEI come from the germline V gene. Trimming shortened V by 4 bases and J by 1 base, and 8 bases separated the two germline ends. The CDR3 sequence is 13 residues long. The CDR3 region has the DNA TGTGCCAGCAGTGTGTCGGGGTCCTACGAGCAGTACTTC. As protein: CASSVSGSYEQYF. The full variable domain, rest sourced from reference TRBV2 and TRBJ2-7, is EPEVTQTPSHQVTQMGQEVILRCVPISNHLYFYWYRQILGQKVEFLVSFYNNEISEKSEIFDDQFSVERPDGSNFTLKIRSTKLEDSAMYFCASSVSGSYEQYFGPGTRLTVT.

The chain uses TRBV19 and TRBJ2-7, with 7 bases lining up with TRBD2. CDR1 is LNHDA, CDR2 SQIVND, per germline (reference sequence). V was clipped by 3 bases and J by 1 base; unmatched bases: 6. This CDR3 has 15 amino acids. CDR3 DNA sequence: TGTGCCAGTAGTATCCGCGGGAGTGAATCCTACGAGCAGTACTTC. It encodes CASSIRGSESYEQYF.

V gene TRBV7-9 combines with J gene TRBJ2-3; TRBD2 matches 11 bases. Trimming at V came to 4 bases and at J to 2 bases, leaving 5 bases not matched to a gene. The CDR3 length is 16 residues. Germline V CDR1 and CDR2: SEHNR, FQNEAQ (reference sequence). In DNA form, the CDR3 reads TGTGCCAGCAGCTCCGGACTAGCGGGCGACACAGATACGCAGTATTTT. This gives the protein CASSSGLAGDTDTQYF. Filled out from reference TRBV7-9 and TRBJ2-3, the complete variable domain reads DTGVSQNPRHKITKRGQNVTFRCDPISEHNRLYWYRQTLGQGPEFLTYFQNEAQLEKSRLLSDRFSAERPKGSFSTLEIQRTEQGDSAMYLCASSSGLAGDTDTQYFGPGTRLTVL.

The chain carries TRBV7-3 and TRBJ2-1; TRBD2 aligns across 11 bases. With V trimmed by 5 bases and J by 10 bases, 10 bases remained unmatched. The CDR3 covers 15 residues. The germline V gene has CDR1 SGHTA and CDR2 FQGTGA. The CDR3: CASSPRLAGTDEQFF. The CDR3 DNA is TGTGCCAGCAGCCCGCGACTAGCGGGGACGGACGAGCAGTTCTTC. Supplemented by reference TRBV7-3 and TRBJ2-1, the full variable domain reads GAGVSQTPSNKVTEKGKYVELRCDPISGHTALYWYRQSLGQGPEFLIYFQGTGAADDSGLPNDRFFAVRPEGSVSTLKIQRTERGDSAVYLCASSPRLAGTDEQFFGPGTRLTVL.

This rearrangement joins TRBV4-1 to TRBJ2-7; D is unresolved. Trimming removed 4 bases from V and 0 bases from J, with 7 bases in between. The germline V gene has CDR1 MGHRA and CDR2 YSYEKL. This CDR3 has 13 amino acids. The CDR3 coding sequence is TGCGCCAGCAGCCTCCGGAGCTCCTACGAGCAGTACTTC. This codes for CASSLRSSYEQYF.

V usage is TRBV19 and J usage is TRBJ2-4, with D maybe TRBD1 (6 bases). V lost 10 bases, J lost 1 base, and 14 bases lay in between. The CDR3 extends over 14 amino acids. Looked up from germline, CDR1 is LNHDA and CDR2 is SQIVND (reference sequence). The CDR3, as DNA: TGTGCCACCAGGACAGAGGGGGCCAAAAACATTCAGTACTTC. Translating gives CATRTEGAKNIQYF.

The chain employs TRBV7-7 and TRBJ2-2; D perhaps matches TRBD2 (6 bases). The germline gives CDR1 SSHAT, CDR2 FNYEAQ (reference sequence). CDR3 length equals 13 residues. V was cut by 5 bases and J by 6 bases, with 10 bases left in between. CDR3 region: CASSLSSAGELFF. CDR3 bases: TGTGCCAGCAGCCTGTCTAGCGCCGGGGAGCTGTTTTTT. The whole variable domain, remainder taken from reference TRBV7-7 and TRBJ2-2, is GAGVSQSPRYKVTKRGQDVTLRCDPISSHATLYWYQQALGQGPEFLTYFNYEAQPDKSGLPSDRFSAERPEGSISTLTIQRTEQRDSAMYRCASSLSSAGELFFGEGSRLTVL.

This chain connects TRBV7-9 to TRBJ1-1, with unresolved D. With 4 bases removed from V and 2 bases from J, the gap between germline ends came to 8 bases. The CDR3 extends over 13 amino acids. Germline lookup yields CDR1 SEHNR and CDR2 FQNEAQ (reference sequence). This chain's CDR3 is CASSSGLNTEAFF. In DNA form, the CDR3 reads TGTGCCAGCAGCTCTGGCCTTAACACTGAAGCTTTCTTT.

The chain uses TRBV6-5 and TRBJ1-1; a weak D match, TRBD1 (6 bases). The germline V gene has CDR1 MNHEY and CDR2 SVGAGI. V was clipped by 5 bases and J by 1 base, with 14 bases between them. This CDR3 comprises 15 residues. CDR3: CASSAEPGQNTEAFF. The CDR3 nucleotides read TGTGCCAGCAGTGCGGAACCGGGACAGAACACTGAAGCTTTCTTT.

CDR3 in amino acids: CASSQEGDRTEAFF. The CDR3 DNA sequence: TGTGCCAGCAGCCAAGAAGGGGACAGGACTGAAGCTTTCTTT. The chain uses TRBV14 and TRBJ1-1; TRBD1 matches at 8 bases. CDR3 length: 14 residues. The germline gives CDR1 SGHDN, CDR2 FVKESK. J gave up 5 bases and V 0 bases, and 2 bases lay outside the gene matches.

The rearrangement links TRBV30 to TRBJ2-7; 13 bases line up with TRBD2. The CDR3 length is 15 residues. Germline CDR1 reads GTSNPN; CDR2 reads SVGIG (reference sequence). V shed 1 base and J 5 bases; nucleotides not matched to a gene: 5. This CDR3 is CAWSGTSGRRHEQYF. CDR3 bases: TGTGCCTGGAGTGGGACTAGCGGGAGAAGGCACGAGCAGTACTTC.